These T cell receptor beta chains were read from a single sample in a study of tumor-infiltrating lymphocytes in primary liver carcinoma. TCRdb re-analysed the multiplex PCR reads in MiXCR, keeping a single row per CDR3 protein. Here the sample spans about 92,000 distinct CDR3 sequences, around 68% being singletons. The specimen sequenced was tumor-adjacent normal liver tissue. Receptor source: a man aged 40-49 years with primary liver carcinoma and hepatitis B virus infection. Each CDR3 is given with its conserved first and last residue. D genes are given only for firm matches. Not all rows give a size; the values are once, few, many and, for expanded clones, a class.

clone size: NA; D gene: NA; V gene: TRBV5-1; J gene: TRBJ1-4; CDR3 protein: CASSGGRVNEKLFF; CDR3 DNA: TGCGCCAGCAGCGGGGGACGGGTTAATGAAAAACTGTTTTTT
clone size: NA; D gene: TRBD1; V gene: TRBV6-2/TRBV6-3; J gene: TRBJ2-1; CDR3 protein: CASSSPRTGTGSPCNKQFF; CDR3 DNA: TGTGCCAGCAGTTCCCCCCGGACAGGGACGGGCTCGCCCTGCAATAAGCAGTTCTTC
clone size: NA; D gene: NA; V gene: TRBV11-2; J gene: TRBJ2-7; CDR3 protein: CASSLGHFRFYEQYF; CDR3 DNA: TGTGCCAGCAGCCTGGGGCATTTCAGATTCTACGAGCAATACTTC
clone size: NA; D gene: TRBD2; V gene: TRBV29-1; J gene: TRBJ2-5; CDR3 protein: CSVLLAGTWETQYF; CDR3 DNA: TGCAGTGTATTACTAGCGGGAACCTGGGAGACTCAGTACTTC
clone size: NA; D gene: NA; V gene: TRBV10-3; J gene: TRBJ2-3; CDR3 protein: CAIRDGNQPQYF; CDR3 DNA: TGTGCCATCAGAGACGGGAATCAGCCCCAGTATTTT
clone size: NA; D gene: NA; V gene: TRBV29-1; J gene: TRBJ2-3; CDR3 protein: CSAGSGLLGTDTQYF; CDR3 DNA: TGCAGCGCTGGGAGCGGTCTGCTAGGAACAGATACGCAGTATTTT
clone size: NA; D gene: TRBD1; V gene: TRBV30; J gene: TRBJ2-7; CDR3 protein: CAWRRQGGYQQYF; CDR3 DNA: TGTGCCTGGAGAAGACAGGGGGGATACCAGCAGTACTTC
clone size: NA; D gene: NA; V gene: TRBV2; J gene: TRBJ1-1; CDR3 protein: CASSEWGGGTEAFF; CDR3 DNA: TGTGCCAGCAGTGAATGGGGGGGCGGCACTGAAGCTTTCTTT
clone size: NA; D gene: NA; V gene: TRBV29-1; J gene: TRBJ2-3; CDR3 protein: CSVEEWGRVGVTQYF; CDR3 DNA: TGCAGCGTTGAAGAATGGGGAAGAGTCGGCGTCACGCAGTATTTT
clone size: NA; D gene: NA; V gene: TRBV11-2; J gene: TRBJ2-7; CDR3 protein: CANSLINTAYEQYF; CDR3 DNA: TGTGCCAACAGCTTAATTAACACTGCCTACGAGCAGTACTTC
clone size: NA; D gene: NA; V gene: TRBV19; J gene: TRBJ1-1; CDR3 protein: CASSIALILNTEAFF; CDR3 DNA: TGTGCCAGTAGTATAGCGCTGATACTGAACACTGAAGCTTTCTTT
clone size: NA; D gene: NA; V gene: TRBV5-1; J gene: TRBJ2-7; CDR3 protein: CASSSLGLPPGEQYF; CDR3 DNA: TGCGCCAGCAGCTCCCTGGGGTTACCCCCCGGCGAGCAGTACTTC
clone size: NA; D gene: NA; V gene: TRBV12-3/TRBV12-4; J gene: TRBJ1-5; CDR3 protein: CTNSATVSNQPQHF; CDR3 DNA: TGTACCAACAGTGCAACAGTTAGCAATCAGCCCCAGCATTTT
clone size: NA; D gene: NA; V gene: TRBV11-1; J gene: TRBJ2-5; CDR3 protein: CASSQPPEVRKDFQETQYF; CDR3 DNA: TGTGCCAGCAGCCAGCCCCCGGAGGTCAGGAAGGATTTCCAAGAGACCCAATACTTC
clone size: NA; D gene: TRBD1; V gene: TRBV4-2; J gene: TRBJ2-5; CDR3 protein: CASSPYRDRGRETQCF; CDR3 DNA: TGTGCCAGTAGCCCCTACCGGGACAGGGGGCGGGAGACCCAGTGCTTC
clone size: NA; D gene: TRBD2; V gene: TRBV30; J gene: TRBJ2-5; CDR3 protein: CAWSLGTSVAYQETQYF; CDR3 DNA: TGTGCCTGGAGCCTCGGGACTAGCGTGGCGTACCAAGAGACCCAGTACTTC
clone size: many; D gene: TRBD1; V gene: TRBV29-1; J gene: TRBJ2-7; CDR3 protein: CSGGTGNSHEQYF; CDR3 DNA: TGCAGCGGCGGGACAGGGAACTCCCACGAGCAGTACTTC
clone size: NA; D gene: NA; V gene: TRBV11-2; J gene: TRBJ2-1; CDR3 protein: CASSDQGIEQFF; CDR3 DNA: TGTGCCAGCAGCGATCAGGGGATTGAGCAGTTCTTT
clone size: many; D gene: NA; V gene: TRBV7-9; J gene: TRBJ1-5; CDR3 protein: CASSLRDNQPQHF; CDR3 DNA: TGTGCCAGCAGCTTACGGGACAATCAGCCCCAGCATTTT
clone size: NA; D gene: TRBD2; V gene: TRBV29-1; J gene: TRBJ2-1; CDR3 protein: CSVEKAGGSYNEQFF; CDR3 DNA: TGCAGCGTTGAAAAAGCGGGAGGCTCCTACAATGAGCAGTTCTTC
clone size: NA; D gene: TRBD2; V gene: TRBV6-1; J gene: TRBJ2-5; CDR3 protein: CARSGLAETGQEAQYF; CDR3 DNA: TGTGCCAGGAGCGGACTAGCGGAGACGGGCCAAGAGGCCCAGTACTTC
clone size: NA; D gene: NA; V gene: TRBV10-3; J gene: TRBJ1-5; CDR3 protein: CAIKKDDDSNQAQHF; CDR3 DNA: TGTGCCATCAAGAAGGACGACGATAGCAATCAGGCCCAGCATTTT
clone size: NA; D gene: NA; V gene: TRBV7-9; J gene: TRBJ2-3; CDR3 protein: CTRSSPSRGDTQYF; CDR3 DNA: TGTACCAGGAGCTCCCCCAGCAGGGGAGATACGCAGTATTTT
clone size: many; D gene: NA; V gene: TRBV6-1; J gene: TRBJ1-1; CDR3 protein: CASRGVSAEAFF; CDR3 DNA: TGTGCCAGCAGGGGGGTGTCGGCTGAAGCTTTCTTT
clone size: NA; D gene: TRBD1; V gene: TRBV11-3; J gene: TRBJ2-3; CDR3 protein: CAGSGGEQGEADTQYF; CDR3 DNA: TGTGCCGGCAGCGGCGGAGAACAGGGGGAGGCAGATACGCAGTATTTT
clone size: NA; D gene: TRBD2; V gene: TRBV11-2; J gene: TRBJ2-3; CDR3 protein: CASSFDAGGFDMQYF; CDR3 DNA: TGTGCTAGCAGCTTCGATGCGGGAGGGTTTGATATGCAGTATTTT
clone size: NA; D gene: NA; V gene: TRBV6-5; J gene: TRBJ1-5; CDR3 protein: CASRTRGFNKPQHF; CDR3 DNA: TGTGCCAGTAGGACAAGGGGCTTTAATAAGCCCCAGCATTTT
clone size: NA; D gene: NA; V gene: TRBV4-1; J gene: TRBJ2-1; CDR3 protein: CASSQGDTGRPPIGQFF; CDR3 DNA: TGCGCCAGCAGCCAGGGGGACACGGGAAGGCCTCCCATTGGGCAGTTCTTC
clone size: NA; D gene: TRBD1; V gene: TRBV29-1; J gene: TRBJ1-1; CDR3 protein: CSIDPGQMNTEAFF; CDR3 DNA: TGCAGCATTGACCCGGGACAGATGAACACTGAAGCGTTCTTT
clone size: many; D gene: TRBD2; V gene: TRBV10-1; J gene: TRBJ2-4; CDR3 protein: CASSEDPGGIQYF; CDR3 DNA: TGCGCCAGCAGTGAAGATCCGGGGGGCATTCAGTACTTC
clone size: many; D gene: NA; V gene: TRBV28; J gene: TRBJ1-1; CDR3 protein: CASSLRGAAEAFF; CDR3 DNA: TGTGCCAGCAGTTTGCGCGGAGCCGCTGAAGCTTTCTTT
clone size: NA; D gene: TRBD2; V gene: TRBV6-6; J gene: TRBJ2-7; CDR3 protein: CASTDGLANEQYF; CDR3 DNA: TGTGCCAGCACTGACGGACTAGCAAACGAGCAGTACTTC
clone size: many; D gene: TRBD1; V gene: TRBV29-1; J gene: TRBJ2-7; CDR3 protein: CSVEGPGQGPYEQYF; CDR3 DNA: TGCAGCGTTGAAGGACCGGGACAGGGGCCCTACGAGCAGTACTTC
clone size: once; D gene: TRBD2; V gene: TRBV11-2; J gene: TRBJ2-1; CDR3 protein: CACSIREDDNEQFF; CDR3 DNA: TGTGCCTGCAGTATACGGGAGGACGACAATGAGCAGTTCTTC
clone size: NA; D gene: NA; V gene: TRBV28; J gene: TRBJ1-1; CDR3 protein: CASSLDSIMGRNTEAFF; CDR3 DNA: TGTGCCAGCAGTCTAGACAGTATAATGGGGAGGAACACTGAAGCTTTCTTT